This T cell receptor beta chain is from a study of blood T cell repertoires in COVID-19. Overall study context: Recovery meant two consecutive negative NP/OP PCR tests, professional clearance, or resolved symptoms. From T cells, B-cell-depleted T cells, or PBMCs came the material, which was cDNA or gDNA.

Produced via immunoSEQ multiplex PCR; TCRdb's table is partial and in-frame only. The data contain about 280,000 clones, roughly 91% of them singletons. Participant age was about 18 to 100 years, and participants resided in 24 US areas. Looked up from germline, CDR1 is LNHDA and CDR2 is SQIVND (reference sequence). The CDR3 has 15 amino acids. Unmatched junction bases numbered 9, after V lost 9 bases and J lost 1 base. The source of this sequence is a woman in her fifties or sixties in a cohort exposed to, infected with or recovered from COVID-19 (not recorded which). The rearrangement joins TRBV19 to TRBJ1-2; 9 nucleotides match TRBD1. The sequenced sample consisted of PBMCs or T cells enriched from blood (not recorded which). DNA of the CDR3: TGTGCCAGCGGACAGGGGATTCGGCGTAACTATGGCTACACCTTC. Translating it yields CASGQGIRRNYGYTF. Combining the CDR3 with reference TRBV19 and TRBJ1-2 gives the whole variable domain DGGITQSPKYLFRKEGQNVTLSCEQNLNHDAMYWYRQDPGQGLRLIYYSQIVNDFQKGDIAEGYSVSREKKESFPLTVTSAQKNPTAFYLCASGQGIRRNYGYTFGSGTRLTVV.